The present T cell receptor beta chain was sequenced within a study of Graves' ophthalmopathy and Graves' hyperthyroidism. The source of the PBMCs was approximately 9.5 ml of fresh peripheral blood. The sequenced template was RNA, covering the TCR beta CDR3 region. Scientists carried out first-round RT-PCR using HTBI primers and then a second-round multiplex PCR. TCRdb recomputed calls from the multiplex PCR reads with MiXCR, one row per CDR3 protein. The table includes over 150,000 distinct CDR3 sequences, under 40% detected once. Study conclusions and caveats: The model achieved about 70% sensitivity and less than 85% specificity for ophthalmopathy progression. Ophthalmopathy and stable hyperthyroidism were discriminated by a 13-signature model, with roughly 86% sensitivity and nearly 84% specificity.

This clonotype has a count of ten or more. Its antigen is unidentified. This TCR was recovered from a woman aged 35 to 49 with Graves' ophthalmopathy. The sequenced sample was peripheral blood.

CDR3 bases: TGTGCCAGCAGCACTAGCGGGGGGGCGATTGCCGGGGAGCTGTTTTTT. Translated: CASSTSGGAIAGELFF. This chain connects TRBV28 to TRBJ2-2; 13 positions match TRBD2. The V segment lost 6 bases and the J segment 6 bases; nucleotides outside the gene matches: 7. This CDR3 is 16 amino acids long. Looked up from germline, CDR1 is MDHEN and CDR2 is SYDVKM.